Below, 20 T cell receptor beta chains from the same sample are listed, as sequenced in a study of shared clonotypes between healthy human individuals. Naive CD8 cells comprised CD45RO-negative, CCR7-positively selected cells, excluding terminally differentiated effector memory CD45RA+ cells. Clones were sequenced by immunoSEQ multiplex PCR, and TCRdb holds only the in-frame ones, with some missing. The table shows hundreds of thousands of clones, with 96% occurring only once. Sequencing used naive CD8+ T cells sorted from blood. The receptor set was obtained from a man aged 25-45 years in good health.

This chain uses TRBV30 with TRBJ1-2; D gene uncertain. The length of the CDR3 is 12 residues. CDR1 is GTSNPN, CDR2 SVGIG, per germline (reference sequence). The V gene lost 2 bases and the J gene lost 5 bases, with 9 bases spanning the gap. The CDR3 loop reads CAWSSASYGYTF. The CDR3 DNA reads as TGTGCCTGGAGTTCGGCTTCGTATGGCTACACCTTC.

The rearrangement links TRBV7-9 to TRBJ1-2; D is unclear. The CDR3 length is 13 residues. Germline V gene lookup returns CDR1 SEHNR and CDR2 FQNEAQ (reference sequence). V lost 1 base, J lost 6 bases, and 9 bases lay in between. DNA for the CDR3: TGTGCCAGCAGCTTAGTCGGGCTGGATGGCTACACCTTC. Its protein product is CASSLVGLDGYTF.

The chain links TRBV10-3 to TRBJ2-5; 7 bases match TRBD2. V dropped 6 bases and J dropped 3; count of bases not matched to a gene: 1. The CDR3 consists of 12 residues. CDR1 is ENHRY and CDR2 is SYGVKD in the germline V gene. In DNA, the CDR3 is TGTGCCATCAGCGCGGGAGAAGAGACCCAGTACTTC. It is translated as CAISAGEETQYF.

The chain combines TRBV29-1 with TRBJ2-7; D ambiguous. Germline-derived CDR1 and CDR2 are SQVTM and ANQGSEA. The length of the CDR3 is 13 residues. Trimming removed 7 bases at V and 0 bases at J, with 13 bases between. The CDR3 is CSASSISSYEQYF. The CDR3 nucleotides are TGCAGCGCTTCATCCATTAGCTCCTACGAGCAGTACTTC.

The CDR3 bases are TGTGCCAGCGCAGGGTATTCAACCTACGAGCAGTACTTC. Protein sequence: CASAGYSTYEQYF. The rearrangement joins TRBV6-5 to TRBJ2-7; tentatively, D is TRBD1 (5 bases). Germline loops: CDR1 MNHEY, CDR2 SVGAGI. The CDR3 extends over 13 amino acids. V gave up 8 bases and J gave up 2 bases, with 13 bases separating them.

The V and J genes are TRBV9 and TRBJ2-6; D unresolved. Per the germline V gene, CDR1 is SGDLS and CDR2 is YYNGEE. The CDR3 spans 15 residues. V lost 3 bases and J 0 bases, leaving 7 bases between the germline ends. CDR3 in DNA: TGTGCCAGCAGCGGCTCACCCTCTGGGGCCAACGTCCTGACTTTC. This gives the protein CASSGSPSGANVLTF. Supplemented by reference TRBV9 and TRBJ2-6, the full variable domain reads DSGVTQTPKHLITATGQRVTLRCSPRSGDLSVYWYQQSLDQGLQFLIQYYNGEERAKGNILERFSAQQFPDLHSELNLSSLELGDSALYFCASSGSPSGANVLTFGAGSRLTVL.

CDR3 in DNA: TGTGCCAGCAGCTTAAACCTCAATCAGCCCCAGCATTTT. Translating it yields CASSLNLNQPQHF. The V gene is TRBV7-6, the J gene TRBJ1-5; D is unclear. This CDR3 region has 13 residues. Germline CDR1 SGHVS, CDR2 FNYEAQ. V shed 2 bases and J shed 3 bases, with 5 bases lying between them. Looking up the rest from reference TRBV7-6 and TRBJ1-5 gives the full variable domain: GAGVSQSPRYKVTKRGQDVALRCDPISGHVSLYWYRQALGQGPEFLTYFNYEAQQDKSGLPNDRFSAERPEGSISTLTIQRTEQRDSAMYRCASSLNLNQPQHFGDGTRLSIL.

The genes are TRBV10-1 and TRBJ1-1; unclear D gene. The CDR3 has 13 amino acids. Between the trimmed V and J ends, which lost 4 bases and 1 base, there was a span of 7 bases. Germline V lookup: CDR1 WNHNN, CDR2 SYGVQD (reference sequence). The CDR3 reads CASSVSGNTEAFF. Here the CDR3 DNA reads TGCGCCAGCAGTGTTTCAGGGAACACTGAAGCTTTCTTT.

The DNA of the CDR3 is TGCAGCGTTGAAGAGAGACTAGCGGGATTGGTCGGTGAGCAGTTCTTC. Translated: CSVEERLAGLVGEQFF. The chain is built from TRBV29-1 and TRBJ2-1, with 11 positions matching TRBD2. With 0 bases clipped from V and 9 bases from J, the junction kept 10 bases outside the gene matches. The CDR3 extends over 16 amino acids. The germline V gene encodes CDR1 SQVTM and CDR2 ANQGSEA.

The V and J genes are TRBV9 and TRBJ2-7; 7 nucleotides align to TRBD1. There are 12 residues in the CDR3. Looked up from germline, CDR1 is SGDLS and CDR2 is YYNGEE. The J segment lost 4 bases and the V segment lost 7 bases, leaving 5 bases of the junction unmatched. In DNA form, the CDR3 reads TGTGCCAGCGGGGGCAGGGGGTACGAGCAGTACTTC. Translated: CASGGRGYEQYF.

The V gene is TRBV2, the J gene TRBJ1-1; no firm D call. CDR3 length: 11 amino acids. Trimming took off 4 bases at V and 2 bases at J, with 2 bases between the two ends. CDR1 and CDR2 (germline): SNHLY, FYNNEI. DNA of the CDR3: TGTGCCAGCAGTGCTAACACTGAAGCTTTCTTT. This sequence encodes CASSANTEAFF.

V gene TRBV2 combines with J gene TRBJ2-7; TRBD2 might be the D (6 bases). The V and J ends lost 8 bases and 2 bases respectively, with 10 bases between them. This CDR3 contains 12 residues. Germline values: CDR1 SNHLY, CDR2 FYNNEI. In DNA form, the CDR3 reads TGTGCCAGCCCGGCGGGACCCTACGAGCAGTACTTC. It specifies CASPAGPYEQYF.

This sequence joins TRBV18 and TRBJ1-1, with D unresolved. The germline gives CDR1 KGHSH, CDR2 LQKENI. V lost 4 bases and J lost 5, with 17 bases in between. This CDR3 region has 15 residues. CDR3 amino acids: CASSRGGQLKTEAFF. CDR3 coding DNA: TGTGCCAGCTCACGCGGAGGGCAACTAAAAACTGAAGCTTTCTTT.

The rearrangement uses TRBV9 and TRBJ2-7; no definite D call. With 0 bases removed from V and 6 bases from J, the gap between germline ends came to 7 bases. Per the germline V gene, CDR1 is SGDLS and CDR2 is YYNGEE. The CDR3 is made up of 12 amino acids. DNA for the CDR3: TGTGCCAGCAGCGTAGGAGAGAGCGAGCAGTACTTC. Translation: CASSVGESEQYF.

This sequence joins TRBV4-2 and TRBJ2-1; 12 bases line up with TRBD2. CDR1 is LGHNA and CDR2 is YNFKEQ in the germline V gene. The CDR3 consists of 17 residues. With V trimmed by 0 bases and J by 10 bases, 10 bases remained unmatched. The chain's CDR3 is CASSQEVGTSGGLEQFF. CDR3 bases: TGTGCCAGCAGCCAAGAAGTTGGAACTAGCGGGGGGTTGGAGCAGTTCTTC.

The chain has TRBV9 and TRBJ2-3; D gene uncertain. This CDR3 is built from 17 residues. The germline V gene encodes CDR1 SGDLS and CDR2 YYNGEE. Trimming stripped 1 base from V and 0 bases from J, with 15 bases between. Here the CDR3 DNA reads TGTGCCAGCAGCGTATCCCCAACTGGCGAGAGCACAGATACGCAGTATTTT. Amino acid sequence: CASSVSPTGESTDTQYF.

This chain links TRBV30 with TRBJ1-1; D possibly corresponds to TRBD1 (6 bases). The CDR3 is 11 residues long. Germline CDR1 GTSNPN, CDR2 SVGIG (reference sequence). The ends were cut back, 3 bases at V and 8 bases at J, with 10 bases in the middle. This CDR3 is CAWSFGTEAFF. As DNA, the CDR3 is TGTGCCTGGAGCTTTGGGACAGAAGCTTTCTTT.

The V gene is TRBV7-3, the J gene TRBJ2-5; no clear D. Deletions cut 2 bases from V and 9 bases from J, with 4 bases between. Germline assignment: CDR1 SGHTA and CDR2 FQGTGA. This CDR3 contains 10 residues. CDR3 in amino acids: CASSLWPQYF. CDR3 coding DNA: TGTGCCAGCAGCTTATGGCCCCAGTACTTC.

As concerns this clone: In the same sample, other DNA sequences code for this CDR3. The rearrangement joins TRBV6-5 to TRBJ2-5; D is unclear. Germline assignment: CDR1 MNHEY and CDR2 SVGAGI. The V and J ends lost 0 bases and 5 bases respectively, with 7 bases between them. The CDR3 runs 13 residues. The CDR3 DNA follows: TGTGCCAGCAGTTACTCTAAAAGGGAGACCCAGTACTTC. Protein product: CASSYSKRETQYF.

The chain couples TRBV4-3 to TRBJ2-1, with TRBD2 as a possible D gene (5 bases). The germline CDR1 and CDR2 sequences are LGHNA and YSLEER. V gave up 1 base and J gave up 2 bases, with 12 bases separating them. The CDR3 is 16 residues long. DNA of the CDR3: TGCGCCAGCAGCCAAGGGCAGGAGGCTCCCTACAATGAGCAGTTCTTC. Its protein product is CASSQGQEAPYNEQFF.